Following are 10 T cell receptor beta chains from one sample sequenced in a study of cytomegalovirus exposure and HLA in healthy donors. Produced via immunoSEQ multiplex PCR; TCRdb's table is partial and in-frame only. The table has about 150,000 clones, approximately 86% seen once. The material sequenced was PBMCs. These receptor sequences come from a man aged 18 to 35 in good health and CMV-seropositive.

J is TRBJ2-2 and V is TRBV6-5; D is ambiguous. Trimming stripped 2 bases from V and 0 bases from J, with 7 bases between. Germline V gives CDR1 MNHEY, CDR2 SVGAGI. CDR3 length: 15 residues. The CDR3 region has the DNA TGTGCCAGCAGTTACGTATCAGCGAACACCGGGGAGCTGTTTTTT. Translation: CASSYVSANTGELFF.

This clone was picked up a small number of times. The V call is TRBV5-1, the J call TRBJ1-2; no clear D gene. The germline V gene has CDR1 SGHRS and CDR2 YFSETQ. CDR3 size: 13 residues. Trimming shortened V by 2 bases and J by 0 bases, and 5 bases separated the two germline ends. The CDR3 loop reads CASSFQANYGYTF. DNA of the CDR3: TGCGCCAGCAGCTTCCAGGCTAACTATGGCTACACCTTC.

A few counts support this clone. The chain carries TRBV9 and TRBJ1-5, with 8 nucleotides matching TRBD1. Germline V CDR1 and CDR2: SGDLS, YYNGEE. Trimming removed 4 bases from V and 5 bases from J; junction bases left unmatched: 8. The CDR3 sequence is 15 residues long. CDR3 coding DNA: TGTGCCAGCAGCCCTGGACAGGGAGGATATCAGCCCCAGCATTTT. This gives the protein CASSPGQGGYQPQHF. Combining the CDR3 with reference TRBV9 and TRBJ1-5 gives the whole variable domain DSGVTQTPKHLITATGQRVTLRCSPRSGDLSVYWYQQSLDQGLQFLIQYYNGEERAKGNILERFSAQQFPDLHSELNLSSLELGDSALYFCASSPGQGGYQPQHFGDGTRLSIL.

This clone was observed a single time. This sequence joins TRBV25-1 and TRBJ2-3; 8 bases match TRBD1. The trim removed 4 bases at V and 5 bases at J, leaving 5 bases unmatched. Germline values: CDR1 MGHDK, CDR2 SYGVNS. The CDR3 is 14 residues long. This chain's CDR3 is CASSVAGGLDTQYF. CDR3 sequence (DNA): TGTGCCAGCAGTGTTGCAGGGGGCTTAGATACGCAGTATTTT.

The chain has TRBV21-1 and TRBJ2-7; the table names TRBD1, a call not compared with the DNA. TRBV21-1 is labeled a pseudogene. The CDR3 loop spans 14 amino acids. The chain's CDR3 is CAITLRDSRYEQYF. The CDR3 DNA sequence: TGTGCCATCACTCTCCGGGACAGTCGCTACGAGCAGTACTTC.

This clone showed up just once. This chain links TRBV9 with TRBJ1-2, with 7 positions matching TRBD1. CDR1 SGDLS and CDR2 YYNGEE come from the germline V gene. The CDR3 is made up of 15 amino acids. After removal of 4 bases from V and 4 bases from J, the junction contained 10 bases not matched to a gene. CDR3 nucleotide sequence: TGTGCCAGCAGCTTCCACAGGGGTGGAAGCTATGGCTACACCTTC. It encodes CASSFHRGGSYGYTF.

The genes are TRBV9 and TRBJ1-1, with 11 bases lining up with TRBD1. CDR3 length: 12 amino acids. CDR1 is SGDLS and CDR2 is YYNGEE in the germline V gene. Losses at the gene ends were 3 bases for V and 11 bases for J; bases not matched to a gene: 3. The DNA of the CDR3 is TGTGCCAGCAGCGCGGACAGGGGGCTTGCTTTCTTT. It encodes CASSADRGLAFF.

The chain links TRBV18 to TRBJ1-2; TRBD1 might be the D (6 bases). V dropped 3 bases and J dropped 4 bases, with 15 bases sitting between them. The germline V gene encodes CDR1 KGHSH and CDR2 LQKENI. This CDR3 is 15 amino acids long. In DNA, the CDR3 is TGTGCCAGCTCACCTCCGTTAGACAGGCGCTATGGCTACACCTTC. Encoded protein: CASSPPLDRRYGYTF.

This clone was seen at least ten times. The chain couples TRBV18 to TRBJ1-5; 8 bases map to TRBD1. The CDR3 runs to 13 residues. Germline lookup yields CDR1 KGHSH and CDR2 LQKENI. Losses at the gene ends were 6 bases for V and 3 bases for J; bases not matched to a gene: 1. Written as DNA, the CDR3 is TGTGCCAGCTCGGGACAGGACAATCAGCCCCAGCATTTT. Its translation: CASSGQDNQPQHF.

This clone was seen once. The chain has TRBV10-3 and TRBJ2-7; TRBD1 agrees at 7 bases. Germline V gene data show CDR1 as ENHRY and CDR2 as SYGVKD. The junction had 6 bases not matched to a gene; V was cut back by 2 bases and J by 2 bases. CDR3 size: 15 residues. CDR3 sequence: CAISEATGTPYEQYF. CDR3 in DNA: TGTGCCATCAGTGAGGCGACAGGGACGCCCTACGAGCAGTACTTC.